This T cell receptor beta chain was captured in a study of T cell changes during pregnancy in multiple sclerosis. Only in-frame clones appear in the TCRdb table, and some are missing; sequencing was by immunoSEQ multiplex PCR. There are about 110,000 clones in the sample; more than 85% occur only once, and 1.5% to 1.7% lies in the top ten. The CDR3 runs 19 residues. V was pared by 5 bases and J by 0 bases, with 16 bases of the junction left unmatched. Germline V CDR1 and CDR2: SGHTA, FQGTGA. The clonotype originates from a female donor with multiple sclerosis, enrolled in a pregnancy study. Sample: peripheral blood, taken in the third trimester of pregnancy. The V call is TRBV7-3, the J call TRBJ2-3; 8 bases match TRBD2. DNA for the CDR3: TGTGCCAGCAGCGCCAAAAGATCGGGACTAGGGACTAGCACAGATACGCAGTATTTT. This encodes CASSAKRSGLGTSTDTQYF.